What follows are 26 T cell receptor beta chains derived from one specimen sequenced in a study of early stage breast cancer tumors. Profiled with immunoSEQ multiplex PCR; TCRdb holds only in-frame clones, not every one. The sample comprises about 5,000 clones, 60% to 75% of which are singletons, and 25% rests with the top ten. Sequences were obtained from breast tumor tissue. These receptors were taken from a person aged 45-60 years with breast cancer.

J is TRBJ2-3 and V is TRBV19; 7 nucleotides align to TRBD2. V lost 4 bases and J lost 4; bases outside the gene matches: 11. Germline loops: CDR1 LNHDA, CDR2 SQIVND (reference sequence). The length of the CDR3 is 16 residues. CDR3: CASSRGGGSPPDTQYF. The CDR3 DNA sequence: TGTGCCAGTAGTAGAGGTGGCGGGAGTCCCCCAGATACGCAGTATTTT.

This clone rates as large. The chain uses TRBV5-1 and TRBJ1-3; D call uncertain. Trimming cost V 5 bases and J 4 bases, with 4 bases left between them. Germline assignment: CDR1 SGHRS and CDR2 YFSETQ. CDR3 length: 11 amino acids. The CDR3 DNA is TGCGCCAGCAGAGAAGGAAACACCATATATTTT. This gives the protein CASREGNTIYF.

CDR3 sequence (DNA): TGCAGCGTTGAAGAGTTTCATACCGTGGGGTACGAGCAGTACTTC. Encoded protein: CSVEEFHTVGYEQYF. The V gene is TRBV29-1, the J gene TRBJ2-7, with D unresolved. The CDR3 consists of 15 residues. Germline-derived CDR1 and CDR2 are SQVTM and ANQGSEA. Trimming stripped 0 bases from V and 4 bases from J, with 16 bases between.

CDR3 sequence (DNA): TGTGCCAGCAGCGGGACTAGCGGGAGGGCCGGTACGCAGTATTTT. This translates into CASSGTSGRAGTQYF. This sequence joins TRBV9 and TRBJ2-3; 15 bases are shared with TRBD2. This CDR3 has 15 amino acids. CDR1 is SGDLS and CDR2 is YYNGEE in the germline V gene. The ends lost 3 bases at V and 8 bases at J; junction bases unmatched: 4.

Note on this clone: This probably arose from a read error, given a far larger clone one base away. The chain employs TRBV5-6 and TRBJ2-7; no firm D call. The V and J ends lost 4 bases and 0 bases respectively, with 2 bases between them. Germline V gene data show CDR1 as SGHDT and CDR2 as YYEEEE. The CDR3 covers 11 residues. The CDR3 nucleotides are TGTGCCAGCAGCAGCTCCTACGAGCAGTACTTC. Translation gives CASSSSYEQYF.

This rearrangement joins TRBV29-1 to TRBJ2-3, with unresolved D. Per the germline V gene, CDR1 is SQVTM and CDR2 is ANQGSEA. The CDR3 runs to 11 residues. V lost 3 bases to trimming and J lost 4 bases, with 5 bases between them. CDR3 amino acids: CSVEHPDTQYF. For the CDR3, the DNA is TGCAGCGTTGAGCATCCAGATACGCAGTATTTT.

The chain couples TRBV19 to TRBJ2-1, with D unresolved. CDR3 length: 14 residues. Germline CDR1 is LNHDA and CDR2 is SQIVND (reference sequence). Trimming took 5 bases from V and 5 from J, leaving 13 bases between them. CDR3 sequence (DNA): TGTGCCAGTAGTTCTCGGAACCTGAACAATGAGCAGTTCTTC. Protein sequence: CASSSRNLNNEQFF.

The CDR3 sequence is CASSEEGTGGETQYF. Written as DNA, the CDR3 is TGCGCCAGCAGTGAGGAGGGGACGGGGGGGGAGACCCAGTACTTC. V usage is TRBV10-2 and J usage is TRBJ2-5, with 8 bases aligning to TRBD2. Germline V gene data show CDR1 as WSHSY and CDR2 as SAAADI. The ends lost 2 bases at V and 5 bases at J; junction bases unmatched: 7. The CDR3 is 15 residues long.

V and J are TRBV19 and TRBJ2-7; 10 bases agree with TRBD2. CDR1 and CDR2 (germline): LNHDA, SQIVND (reference sequence). The junction had 4 bases not matched to a gene; V was cut back by 0 bases and J by 2 bases. CDR3 length: 16 amino acids. CDR3 DNA sequence: TGTGCCAGTAGTATAGAAGCGGGAGGGAGCGCCTACGAGCAGTACTTC. It translates to CASSIEAGGSAYEQYF.

This clone is medium-sized in the sample. The J gene is TRBJ2-1, the V gene TRBV19; D not certain. The V gene's germline CDR1 is LNHDA and CDR2 SQIVND (reference sequence). This CDR3 has 15 amino acids. V gave up 2 bases and J gave up 3 bases, with 11 bases separating them. The CDR3 DNA sequence: TGTGCCAGTAGTATAACAGCTGGGGACTACAATGAGCAGTTCTTC. Translated: CASSITAGDYNEQFF.

The rearrangement joins TRBV28 to TRBJ1-5; D remains unclear. The V gene lost 3 bases and the J gene lost 0 bases, with 15 bases spanning the gap. Germline CDR1 reads MDHEN; CDR2 reads SYDVKM. The CDR3 contains 17 residues. In nucleotides, the CDR3 is TGTGCCAGCAGTTTTAGCGGGAAAGGTTATAGCAATCAGCCCCAGCATTTT. As protein: CASSFSGKGYSNQPQHF.

This clone was picked up a small number of times. The chain links TRBV7-2 to TRBJ1-2; 7 nucleotides line up with TRBD1. Trimming took 2 bases from V and 3 from J; bases not matched to a gene: 0. Germline CDR1 is SGHTA and CDR2 is FQGNSA. There are 13 residues in the CDR3. The CDR3 protein is CASSLQGDYGYTF. The CDR3 bases are TGTGCCAGCAGCTTACAGGGGGACTATGGCTACACCTTC.

This chain connects TRBV21-1 to TRBJ1-1; the table's D call, TRBD1, has no DNA check behind it. TRBV21-1 is labeled a pseudogene. The length of the CDR3 is 15 residues. The CDR3 DNA follows: TGTGCCAGCAGCAAAATACAGGGGGCTGAAGCCGAAGCTTTCTTT. Protein: CASSKIQGAEAEAFF.

CDR3 DNA: TGCGCCAGCAGCCGTAGAGACAGGAACTCAGATACGCAGTATTTT. Its protein is CASSRRDRNSDTQYF. J is TRBJ2-3 and V is TRBV5-1; a weak D match, TRBD1 (6 bases). The germline V gene encodes CDR1 SGHRS and CDR2 YFSETQ. Deletions cut 4 bases from V and 4 bases from J, with 16 bases between. The CDR3 is 15 residues long.

This chain links TRBV5-1 with TRBJ2-5, with D maybe TRBD2 (6 bases). The V and J ends lost 8 bases and 5 bases respectively, with 22 bases between them. There are 15 residues in the CDR3. CDR1 is SGHRS and CDR2 is YFSETQ in the germline V gene. As DNA, the CDR3 is TGCGCCAGTGGAACGGGGGACCCCCGAGCGGAGACCCAGTACTTC. Protein: CASGTGDPRAETQYF.

This clone was detected once. The V and J genes are TRBV19 and TRBJ2-1, with TRBD2 matching over 11 bases. Germline CDR1 reads LNHDA; CDR2 reads SQIVND (reference sequence). The CDR3 has 15 residues. V lost 6 bases, J lost 3 bases, and 4 bases stayed unmatched. CDR3 sequence: CASSVTSGDYNEQFF. In nucleotides, the CDR3 is TGTGCCAGTAGCGTGACTAGCGGGGACTACAATGAGCAGTTCTTC.

J is TRBJ2-6 and V is TRBV5-1; D unresolved. Germline V gene sequence: CDR1 SGHRS, CDR2 YFSETQ. The V end was cut by 0 bases, the J end by 3 bases, with 4 bases between. The CDR3 sequence is 14 residues long. The CDR3 reads CASSLDRGANVLTF. In DNA form, the CDR3 reads TGCGCCAGCAGCTTGGATCGTGGGGCCAACGTCCTGACTTTC. The full variable domain, its missing parts supplied by reference TRBV5-1 and TRBJ2-6, is KAGVTQTPRYLIKTRGQQVTLSCSPISGHRSVSWYQQTPGQGLQFLFEYFSETQRNKGNFPGRFSGRQFSNSRSEMNVSTLELGDSALYLCASSLDRGANVLTFGAGSRLTVL.

J is TRBJ2-3 and V is TRBV11-3; 8 bases are a match to TRBD1. V trimming: 5 bases; J trimming: 1 base; junction bases outside the gene matches: 17. CDR1 SGHNT and CDR2 YENEEA come from the germline V gene. The CDR3 is 19 amino acids. CDR3 sequence (DNA): TGTGCCAGCAGCGGAGGACAGGGCGTCTCCGGGGGTGGCACAGATACGCAGTATTTT. Its translation: CASSGGQGVSGGGTDTQYF.

This chain links TRBV7-2 with TRBJ1-2; D unresolved. Looked up from germline, CDR1 is SGHTA and CDR2 is FQGNSA. With 5 bases removed from V and 4 bases from J, the gap between germline ends came to 17 bases. The CDR3 contains 15 residues. The CDR3 region is CASSQPPSIGYGYTF. The CDR3 DNA reads as TGTGCCAGCAGCCAACCTCCCAGCATAGGCTATGGCTACACCTTC.

The rearrangement links TRBV7-2 to TRBJ2-1; unclear D gene. Germline values: CDR1 SGHTA, CDR2 FQGNSA. This CDR3 is 11 amino acids long. V was pared by 3 bases and J by 10 bases, with 7 bases between. The CDR3 is CASSLNEEQFF. The DNA of the CDR3 is TGTGCCAGCAGCTTGAATGAGGAGCAGTTCTTC.

The genes are TRBV7-8 and TRBJ2-4; TRBD2 matches at 12 bases. The germline CDR1 and CDR2 sequences are SGHVS and FQNEAQ. J was trimmed by 15 bases and V by 2 bases; bases with no gene match: 11. The CDR3 has 15 residues. CDR3 sequence: CASSLQTSGGSSLYF. CDR3 DNA sequence: TGTGCCAGCAGCTTACAGACTAGCGGGGGTTCATCCCTGTACTTC. Combining the CDR3 with reference TRBV7-8 and TRBJ2-4 gives the whole variable domain GAGVSQSPRYKVAKRGQDVALRCDPISGHVSLFWYQQALGQGPEFLTYFQNEAQLDKSGLPSDRFFAERPEGSVSTLKIQRTQQEDSAVYLCASSLQTSGGSSLYFGAGTRLSVL.

This clone was seen a handful of times. The chain has TRBV5-6 and TRBJ1-4, with 9 positions matching TRBD1. The CDR3 has 14 residues. Losses at the gene ends were 7 bases for V and 4 bases for J; bases not matched to a gene: 5. Germline lookup yields CDR1 SGHDT and CDR2 YYEEEE. The CDR3 sequence is CASGRTGDNEKLFF. The CDR3 nucleotides are TGTGCCAGCGGACGGACAGGGGATAATGAAAAACTGTTTTTT.

The genes are TRBV7-9 and TRBJ2-1, with 10 bases matching TRBD2. The CDR3 is 15 residues long. The trim removed 6 bases at V and 2 bases at J, leaving 4 bases unmatched. CDR1 is SEHNR and CDR2 is FQNEAQ in the germline V gene (reference sequence). The CDR3 region is CASRVAGGTYNEQFF. CDR3 nucleotide sequence: TGTGCCAGCAGAGTAGCGGGAGGTACCTACAATGAGCAGTTCTTC.

CDR3 sequence reads: CSVVGQGAYEQYF. As DNA, the CDR3 is TGCAGCGTAGTGGGACAGGGGGCCTACGAGCAGTACTTC. The chain recombines TRBV29-1 with TRBJ2-7; the match to TRBD1 covers 11 bases. V gave up 6 bases and J gave up 2 bases; unmatched junction bases: 3. The CDR3 has 13 amino acids. Germline-derived CDR1 and CDR2 are SQVTM and ANQGSEA.

The V call is TRBV7-2, the J call TRBJ2-3; 13 positions agree with TRBD2. V gave up 5 bases and J gave up 2 bases; unmatched junction bases: 13. CDR3 length: 19 amino acids. Germline assignment: CDR1 SGHTA and CDR2 FQGNSA. DNA of the CDR3: TGTGCCAGCAGCCGAATGCCGGGACTAGCGGGGTCCGTCACAGATACGCAGTATTTT. Translating it yields CASSRMPGLAGSVTDTQYF.

V usage is TRBV7-3 and J usage is TRBJ1-2; D is undetermined. Germline V gene lookup returns CDR1 SGHTA and CDR2 FQGTGA. The germline V and J ends were trimmed by 1 base and 6 bases, with 9 bases remaining between them. The CDR3 is 13 residues long. CDR3 nucleotides: TGTGCCAGCAGCTTAAGCGGGTACGATGGCTACACCTTC. This gives the protein CASSLSGYDGYTF.